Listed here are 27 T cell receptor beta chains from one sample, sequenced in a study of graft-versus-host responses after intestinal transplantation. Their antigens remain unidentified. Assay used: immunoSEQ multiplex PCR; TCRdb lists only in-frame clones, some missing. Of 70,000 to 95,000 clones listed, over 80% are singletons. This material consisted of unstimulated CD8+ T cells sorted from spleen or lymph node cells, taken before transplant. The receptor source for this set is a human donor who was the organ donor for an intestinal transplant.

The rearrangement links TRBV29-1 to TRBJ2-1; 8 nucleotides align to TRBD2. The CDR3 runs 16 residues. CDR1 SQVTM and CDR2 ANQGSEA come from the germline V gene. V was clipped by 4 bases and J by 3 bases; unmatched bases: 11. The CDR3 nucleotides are TGCAGCGTTGGGGTCTCGGGAGGGCCCTGCTACAATGAGCAGTTCTTC. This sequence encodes CSVGVSGGPCYNEQFF.

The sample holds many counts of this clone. CDR3 residues: CASFWGGGKNNEQFF. As DNA, the CDR3 is TGTGCCAGCTTCTGGGGCGGGGGAAAAAACAATGAGCAGTTCTTC. The chain joins TRBV5-6 to TRBJ2-1; the match to TRBD2 covers 7 bases. V was clipped by 7 bases and J by 5 bases; unmatched bases: 12. Germline assignment: CDR1 SGHDT and CDR2 YYEEEE. The CDR3 has 15 amino acids.

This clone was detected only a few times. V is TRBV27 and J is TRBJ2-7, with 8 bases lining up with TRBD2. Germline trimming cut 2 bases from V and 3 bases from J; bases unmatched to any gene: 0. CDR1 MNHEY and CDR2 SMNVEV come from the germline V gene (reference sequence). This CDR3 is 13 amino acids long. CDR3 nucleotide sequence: TGTGCCAGCAGTTTACTAGCGGGCTACGAGCAGTACTTC. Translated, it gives CASSLLAGYEQYF.

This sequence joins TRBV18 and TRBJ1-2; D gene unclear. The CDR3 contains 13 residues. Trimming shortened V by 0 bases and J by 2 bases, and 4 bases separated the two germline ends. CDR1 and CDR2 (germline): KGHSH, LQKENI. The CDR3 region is CASSPPGNYGYTF. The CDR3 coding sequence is TGTGCCAGCTCACCACCGGGCAACTATGGCTACACCTTC.

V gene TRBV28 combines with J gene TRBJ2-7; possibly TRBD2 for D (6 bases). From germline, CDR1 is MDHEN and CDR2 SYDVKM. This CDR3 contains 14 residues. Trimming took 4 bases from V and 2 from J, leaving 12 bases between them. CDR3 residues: CASSYRGTPYEQYF. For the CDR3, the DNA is TGTGCCAGCAGTTACCGGGGGACCCCCTACGAGCAGTACTTC.

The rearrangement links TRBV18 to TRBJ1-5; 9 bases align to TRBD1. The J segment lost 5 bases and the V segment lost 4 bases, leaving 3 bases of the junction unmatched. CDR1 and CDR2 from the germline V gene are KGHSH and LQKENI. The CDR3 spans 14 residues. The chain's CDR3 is CASSRQGGDQPQHF. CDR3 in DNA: TGTGCCAGCTCACGACAGGGGGGGGATCAGCCCCAGCATTTT.

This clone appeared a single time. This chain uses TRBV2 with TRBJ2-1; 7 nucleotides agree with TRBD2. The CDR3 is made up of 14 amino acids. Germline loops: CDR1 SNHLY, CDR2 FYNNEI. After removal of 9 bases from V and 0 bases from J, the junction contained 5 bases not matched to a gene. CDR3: CASLGGSSYNEQFF. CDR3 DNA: TGTGCCAGTCTGGGGGGGAGCTCCTACAATGAGCAGTTCTTC.

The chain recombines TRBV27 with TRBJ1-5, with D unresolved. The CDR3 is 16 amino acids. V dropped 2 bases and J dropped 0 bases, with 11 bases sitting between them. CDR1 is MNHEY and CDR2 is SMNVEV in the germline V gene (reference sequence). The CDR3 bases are TGTGCCAGCAGTTTAGGGCCCGGTTATAGCAATCAGCCCCAGCATTTT. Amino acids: CASSLGPGYSNQPQHF.

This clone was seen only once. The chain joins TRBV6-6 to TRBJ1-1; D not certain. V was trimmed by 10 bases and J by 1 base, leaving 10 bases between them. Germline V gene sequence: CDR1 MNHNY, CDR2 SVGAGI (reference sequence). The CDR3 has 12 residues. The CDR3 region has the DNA TGTGCCACCCGGCGGGGGAACACTGAAGCTTTCTTT. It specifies CATRRGNTEAFF.

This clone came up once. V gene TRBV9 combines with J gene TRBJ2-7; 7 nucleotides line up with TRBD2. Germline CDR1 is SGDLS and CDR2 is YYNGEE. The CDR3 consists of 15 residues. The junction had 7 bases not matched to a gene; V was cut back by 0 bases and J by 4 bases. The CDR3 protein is CASSVEGGRAYEQYF. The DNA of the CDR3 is TGTGCCAGCAGCGTAGAAGGCGGGAGAGCTTACGAGCAGTACTTC.

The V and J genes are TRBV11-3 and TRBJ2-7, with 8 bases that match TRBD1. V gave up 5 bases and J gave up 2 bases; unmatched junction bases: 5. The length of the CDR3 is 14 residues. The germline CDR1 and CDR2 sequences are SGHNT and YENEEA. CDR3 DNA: TGTGCCAGCAGCCTCCGGGACAGGCCCTACGAGCAGTACTTC. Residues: CASSLRDRPYEQYF.

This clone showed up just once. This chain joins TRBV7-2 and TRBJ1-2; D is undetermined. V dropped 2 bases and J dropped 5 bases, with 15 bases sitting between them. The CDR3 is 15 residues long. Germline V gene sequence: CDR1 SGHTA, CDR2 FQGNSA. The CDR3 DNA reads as TGTGCCAGCAGCTTACGGGAGGGTACTGGGTATGGCTACACCTTC. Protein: CASSLREGTGYGYTF.

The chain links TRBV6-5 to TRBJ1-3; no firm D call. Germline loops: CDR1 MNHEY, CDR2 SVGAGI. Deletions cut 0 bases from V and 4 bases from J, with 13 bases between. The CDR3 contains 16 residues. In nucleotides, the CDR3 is TGTGCCAGCAGTTACTCGAAGAGGGCGGTGGGAAACACCATATATTTT. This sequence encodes CASSYSKRAVGNTIYF.

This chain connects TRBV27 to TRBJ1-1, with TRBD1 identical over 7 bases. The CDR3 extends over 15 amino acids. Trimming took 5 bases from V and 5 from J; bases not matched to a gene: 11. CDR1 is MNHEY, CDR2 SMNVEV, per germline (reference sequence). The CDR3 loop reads CASSPTGRVGTEAFF. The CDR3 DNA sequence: TGTGCCAGCAGTCCGACAGGGAGAGTTGGAACTGAAGCTTTCTTT.

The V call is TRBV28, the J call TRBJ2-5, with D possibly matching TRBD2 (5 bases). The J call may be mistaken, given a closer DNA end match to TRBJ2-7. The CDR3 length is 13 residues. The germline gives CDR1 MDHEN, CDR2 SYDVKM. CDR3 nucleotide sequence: TGTGCCAGCAGTCGAGGGTTCTCCTACGAGCAGTACTTC. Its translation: CASSRGFSYEQYF.

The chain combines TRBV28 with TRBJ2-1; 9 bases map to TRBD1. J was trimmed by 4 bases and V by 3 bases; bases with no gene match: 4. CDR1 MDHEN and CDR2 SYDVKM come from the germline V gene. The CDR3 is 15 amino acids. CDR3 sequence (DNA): TGTGCCAGCAGTTTGGGTGGACAGGGGTACAATGAGCAGTTCTTC. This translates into CASSLGGQGYNEQFF.

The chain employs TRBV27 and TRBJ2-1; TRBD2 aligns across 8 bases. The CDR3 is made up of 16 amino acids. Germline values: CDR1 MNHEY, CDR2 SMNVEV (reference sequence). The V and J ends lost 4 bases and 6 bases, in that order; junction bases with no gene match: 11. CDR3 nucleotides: TGTGCCAGCAGTTCGCCCGGGACTAGAAAAGTCAATGAGCAGTTCTTC. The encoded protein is CASSSPGTRKVNEQFF.

The CDR3 reads CASSRGSYGDTQYF. The DNA for the CDR3 is TGTGCCAGTAGTAGAGGTAGTTATGGCGATACGCAGTATTTT. The chain employs TRBV19 and TRBJ2-3, with D hard to call. CDR3 length: 14 amino acids. The V end was cut by 4 bases, the J end by 6 bases, with 14 bases between. Germline V gene lookup returns CDR1 LNHDA and CDR2 SQIVND (reference sequence).

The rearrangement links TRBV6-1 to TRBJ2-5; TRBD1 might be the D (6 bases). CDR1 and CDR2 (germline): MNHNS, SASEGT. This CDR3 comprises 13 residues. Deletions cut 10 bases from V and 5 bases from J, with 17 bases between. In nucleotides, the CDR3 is TGTGCCACCGGCTTTGGGGGCTGGGAGACCCAGTACTTC. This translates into CATGFGGWETQYF.

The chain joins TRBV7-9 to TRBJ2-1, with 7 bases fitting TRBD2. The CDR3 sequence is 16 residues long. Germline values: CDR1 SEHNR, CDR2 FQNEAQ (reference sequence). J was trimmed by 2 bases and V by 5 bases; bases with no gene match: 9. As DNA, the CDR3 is TGTGCCAGCAGCCCTACTGGGAGGGCCGCCTACAATGAGCAGTTCTTC. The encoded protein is CASSPTGRAAYNEQFF.

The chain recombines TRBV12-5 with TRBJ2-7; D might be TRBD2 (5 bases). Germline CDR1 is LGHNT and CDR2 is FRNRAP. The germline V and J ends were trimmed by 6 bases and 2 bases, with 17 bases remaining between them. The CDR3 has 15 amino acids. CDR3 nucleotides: TGTGCTAGTGGCTCTGGGCTAGCTGGAACCTACGAGCAGTACTTC. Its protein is CASGSGLAGTYEQYF.

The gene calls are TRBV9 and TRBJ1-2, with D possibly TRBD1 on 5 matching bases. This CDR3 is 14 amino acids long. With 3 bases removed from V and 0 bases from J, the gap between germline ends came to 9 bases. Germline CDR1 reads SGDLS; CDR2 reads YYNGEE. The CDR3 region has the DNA TGTGCCAGCAGCGGTCAGGGATCTAACTATGGCTACACCTTC. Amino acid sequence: CASSGQGSNYGYTF.

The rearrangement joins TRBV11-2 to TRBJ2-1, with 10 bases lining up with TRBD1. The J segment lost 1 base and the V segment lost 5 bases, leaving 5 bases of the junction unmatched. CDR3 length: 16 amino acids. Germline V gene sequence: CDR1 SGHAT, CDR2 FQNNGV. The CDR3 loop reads CASSHGQGGSYNEQFF. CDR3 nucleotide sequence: TGTGCCAGCAGCCATGGACAGGGGGGTTCCTACAATGAGCAGTTCTTC.

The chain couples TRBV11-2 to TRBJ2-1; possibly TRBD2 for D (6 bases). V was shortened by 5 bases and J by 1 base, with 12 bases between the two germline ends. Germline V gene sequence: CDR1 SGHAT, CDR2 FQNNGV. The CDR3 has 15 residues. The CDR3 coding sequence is TGTGCCAGCAGCCCGGGACTCGCGTCCTACAATGAGCAGTTCTTC. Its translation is CASSPGLASYNEQFF.

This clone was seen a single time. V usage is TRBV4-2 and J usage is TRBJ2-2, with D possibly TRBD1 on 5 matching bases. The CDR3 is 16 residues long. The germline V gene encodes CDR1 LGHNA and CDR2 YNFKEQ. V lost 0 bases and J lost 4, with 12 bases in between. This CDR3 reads CASSQDWQGGTGELFF. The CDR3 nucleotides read TGTGCCAGCAGCCAAGATTGGCAGGGTGGCACCGGGGAGCTGTTTTTT.

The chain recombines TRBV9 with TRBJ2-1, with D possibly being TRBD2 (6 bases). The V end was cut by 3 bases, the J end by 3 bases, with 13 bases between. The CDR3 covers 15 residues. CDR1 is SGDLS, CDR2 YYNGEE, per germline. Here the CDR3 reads CASSGSGTYYNEQFF. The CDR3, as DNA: TGTGCCAGCAGCGGCTCCGGGACTTACTACAATGAGCAGTTCTTC.

Here the CDR3 reads CATLVGLRAYEQYF. The CDR3, as DNA: TGTGCCACCCTGGTGGGGCTAAGGGCCTACGAGCAGTACTTC. The J gene is TRBJ2-7, the V gene TRBV28, with D possibly being TRBD1 (5 bases). Germline V gene lookup returns CDR1 MDHEN and CDR2 SYDVKM. Trimming pared 10 bases from V and 2 bases from J, leaving 18 bases between. The CDR3 extends over 14 amino acids.